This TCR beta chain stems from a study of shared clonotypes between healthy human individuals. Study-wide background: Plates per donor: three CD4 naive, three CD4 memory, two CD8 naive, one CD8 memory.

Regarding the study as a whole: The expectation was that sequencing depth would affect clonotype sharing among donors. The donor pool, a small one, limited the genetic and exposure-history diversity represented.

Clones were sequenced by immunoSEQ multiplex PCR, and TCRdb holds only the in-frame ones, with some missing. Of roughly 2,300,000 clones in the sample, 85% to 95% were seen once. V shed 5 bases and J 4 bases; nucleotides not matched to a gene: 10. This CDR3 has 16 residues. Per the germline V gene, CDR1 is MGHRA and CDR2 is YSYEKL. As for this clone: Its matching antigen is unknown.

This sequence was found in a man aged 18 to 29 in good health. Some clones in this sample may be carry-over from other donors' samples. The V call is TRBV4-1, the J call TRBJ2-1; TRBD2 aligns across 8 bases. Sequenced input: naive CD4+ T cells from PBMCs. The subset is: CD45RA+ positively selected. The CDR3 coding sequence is TGCGCCAGCAGCTCGAAGGAGCCTAGCGGGTACAATGAGCAGTTCTTC. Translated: CASSSKEPSGYNEQFF.